The entry that follows covers one T cell receptor (beta chain) sequence. The antigen is not known. Measured with immunoSEQ multiplex PCR; TCRdb has only the in-frame clones, and not every one. The top ten hold about 16% of the sample, which has some 150,000 clones, approximately 89% seen once. Germline lookup yields CDR1 SGDLS and CDR2 YYNGEE. V lost 0 bases to trimming and J lost 5 bases, with 12 bases between them. The CDR3 is 15 amino acids. These data belong to a study of T cell responses to AZD1222 COVID-19 vaccine. General study findings and limits: The number of AZD1222 recipients seropositive at baseline was only five to seven. Nearly half of unique spike-specific TCRs reportedly avoided B.1.351 and B.1.1.7 mutated regions.

Sequenced here: peripheral blood, sampled on day 0 of AZD1222 vaccination. The clonotype originates from an adult in good health. The chain has TRBV9 and TRBJ2-1; D remains ambiguous. CDR3 nucleotide sequence: TGTGCCAGCAGCGTAGGAGTGGTCTTAAACAATGAGCAGTTCTTC. Translating gives CASSVGVVLNNEQFF.